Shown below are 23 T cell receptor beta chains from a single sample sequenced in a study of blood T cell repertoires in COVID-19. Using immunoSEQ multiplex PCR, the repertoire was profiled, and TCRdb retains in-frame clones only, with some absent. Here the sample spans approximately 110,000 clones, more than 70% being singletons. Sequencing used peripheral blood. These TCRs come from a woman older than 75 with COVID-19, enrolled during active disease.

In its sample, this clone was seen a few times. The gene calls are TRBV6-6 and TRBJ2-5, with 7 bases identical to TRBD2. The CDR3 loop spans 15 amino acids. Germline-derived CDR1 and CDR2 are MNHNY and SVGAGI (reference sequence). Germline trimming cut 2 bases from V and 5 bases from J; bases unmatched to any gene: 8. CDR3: CASSYGAGVRETQYF. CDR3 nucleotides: TGTGCCAGCAGTTACGGGGCGGGAGTCCGGGAGACCCAGTACTTC.

The CDR3 loop is CASSLGLLGGGTDTQYF. CDR3 nucleotide sequence: TGCGCCAGCAGCTTGGGCCTTCTGGGCGGGGGGACAGATACGCAGTATTTT. The chain uses TRBV5-1 and TRBJ2-3; 8 bases fit TRBD2. The germline V gene encodes CDR1 SGHRS and CDR2 YFSETQ. J gave up 3 bases and V 0 bases, and 9 bases lay outside the gene matches. This CDR3 is built from 17 residues.

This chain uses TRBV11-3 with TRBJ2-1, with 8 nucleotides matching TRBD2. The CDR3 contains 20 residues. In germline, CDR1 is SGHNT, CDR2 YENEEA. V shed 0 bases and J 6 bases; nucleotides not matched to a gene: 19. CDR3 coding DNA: TGTGCCAGCAGCTTAGAGGCGCCAGAGGACCGGGAGGGGGGATCCAATGAGCAGTTCTTC. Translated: CASSLEAPEDREGGSNEQFF.

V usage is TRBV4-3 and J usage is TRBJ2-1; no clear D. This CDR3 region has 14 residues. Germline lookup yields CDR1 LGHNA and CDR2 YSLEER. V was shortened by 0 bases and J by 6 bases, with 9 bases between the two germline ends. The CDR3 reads CASSQEFASNEQFF. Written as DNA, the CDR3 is TGCGCCAGCAGCCAAGAATTCGCCAGCAATGAGCAGTTCTTC.

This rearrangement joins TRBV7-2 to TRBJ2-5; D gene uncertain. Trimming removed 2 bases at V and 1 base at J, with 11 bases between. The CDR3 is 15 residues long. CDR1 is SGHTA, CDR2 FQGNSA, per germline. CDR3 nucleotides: TGTGCCAGCAGCTTATATGCACTCCGCCAAGAGACCCAGTACTTC. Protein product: CASSLYALRQETQYF.

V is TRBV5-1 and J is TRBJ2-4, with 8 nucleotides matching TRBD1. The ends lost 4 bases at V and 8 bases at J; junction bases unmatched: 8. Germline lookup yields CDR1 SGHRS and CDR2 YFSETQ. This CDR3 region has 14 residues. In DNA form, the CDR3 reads TGCGCCAGCAGCCCAAGGACAGGGAGTCACATTCAGTACTTC. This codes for CASSPRTGSHIQYF. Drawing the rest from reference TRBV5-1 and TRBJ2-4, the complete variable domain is KAGVTQTPRYLIKTRGQQVTLSCSPISGHRSVSWYQQTPGQGLQFLFEYFSETQRNKGNFPGRFSGRQFSNSRSEMNVSTLELGDSALYLCASSPRTGSHIQYFGAGTRLSVL.

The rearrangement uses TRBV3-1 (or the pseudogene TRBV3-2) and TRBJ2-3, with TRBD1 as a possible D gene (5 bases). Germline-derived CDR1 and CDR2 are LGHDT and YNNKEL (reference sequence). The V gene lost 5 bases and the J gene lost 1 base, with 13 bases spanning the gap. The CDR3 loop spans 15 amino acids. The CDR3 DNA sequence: TGTGCCAGCAGCTGGGGCGTTTTGGGCACAGATACGCAGTATTTT. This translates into CASSWGVLGTDTQYF.

The CDR3 protein is CASSDRENQPQHF. In DNA, the CDR3 is TGTGCCAGCAGCGACAGGGAGAATCAGCCCCAGCATTTT. This chain uses TRBV6-5 with TRBJ1-5; 7 positions agree with TRBD1. J gave up 4 bases and V 6 bases, and 3 bases lay outside the gene matches. The CDR3 spans 13 residues. Germline CDR1 reads MNHEY; CDR2 reads SVGAGI.

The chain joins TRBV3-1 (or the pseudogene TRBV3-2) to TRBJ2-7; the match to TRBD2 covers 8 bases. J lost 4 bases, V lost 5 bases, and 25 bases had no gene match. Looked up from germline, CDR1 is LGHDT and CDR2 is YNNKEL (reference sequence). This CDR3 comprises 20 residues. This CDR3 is CASSATRTGLAGTVPYEQYF. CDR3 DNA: TGTGCCAGCAGCGCTACGCGAACTGGCTTAGCGGGAACGGTCCCGTACGAGCAGTACTTC.

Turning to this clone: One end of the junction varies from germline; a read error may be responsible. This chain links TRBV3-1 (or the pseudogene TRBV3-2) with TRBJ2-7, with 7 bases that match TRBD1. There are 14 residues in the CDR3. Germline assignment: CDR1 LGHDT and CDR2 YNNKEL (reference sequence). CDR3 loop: CASSNWDSSNEQYF. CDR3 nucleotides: TGTGCCAGCAGCAACTGGGACAGCTCCAACGAGCAGTACTTC.

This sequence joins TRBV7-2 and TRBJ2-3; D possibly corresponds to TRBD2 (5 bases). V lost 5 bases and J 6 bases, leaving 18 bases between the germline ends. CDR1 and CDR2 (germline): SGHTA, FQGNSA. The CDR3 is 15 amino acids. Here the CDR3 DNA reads TGTGCCAGCAGCCGGACTGCCTTAGATGGCGATACGCAGTATTTT. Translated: CASSRTALDGDTQYF.

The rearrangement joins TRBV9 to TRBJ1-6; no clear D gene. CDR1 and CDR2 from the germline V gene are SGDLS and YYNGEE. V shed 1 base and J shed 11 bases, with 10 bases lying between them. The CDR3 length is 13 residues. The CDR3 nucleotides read TGTGCCAGCAGCGTAAGAACAGAGCCACCCCTCCACTTT. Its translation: CASSVRTEPPLHF. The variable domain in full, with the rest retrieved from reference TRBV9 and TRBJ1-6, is DSGVTQTPKHLITATGQRVTLRCSPRSGDLSVYWYQQSLDQGLQFLIQYYNGEERAKGNILERFSAQQFPDLHSELNLSSLELGDSALYFCASSVRTEPPLHFGNGTRLTVT.

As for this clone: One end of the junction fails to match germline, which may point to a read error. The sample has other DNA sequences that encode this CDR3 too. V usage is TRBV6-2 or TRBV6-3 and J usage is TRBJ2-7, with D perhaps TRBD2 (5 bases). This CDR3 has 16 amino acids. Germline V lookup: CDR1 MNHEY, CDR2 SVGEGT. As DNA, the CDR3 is TGTGCCAGCAGTTACCCAGCAGGAGGAGTTACTTACGGGCAGTACTTC. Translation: CASSYPAGGVTYGQYF.

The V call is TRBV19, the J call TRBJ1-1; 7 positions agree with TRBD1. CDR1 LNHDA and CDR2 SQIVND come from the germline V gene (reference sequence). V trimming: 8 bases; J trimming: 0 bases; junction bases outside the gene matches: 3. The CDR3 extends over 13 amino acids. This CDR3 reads CASSQGVNTEAFF. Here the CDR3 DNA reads TGTGCCAGTTCTCAGGGGGTGAACACTGAAGCTTTCTTT.

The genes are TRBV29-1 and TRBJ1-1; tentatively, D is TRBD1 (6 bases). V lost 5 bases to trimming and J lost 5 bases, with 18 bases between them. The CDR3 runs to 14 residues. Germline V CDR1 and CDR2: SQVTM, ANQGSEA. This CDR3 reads CSVPHMTGWTEAFF. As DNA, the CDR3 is TGCAGCGTTCCCCACATGACAGGATGGACTGAAGCTTTCTTT. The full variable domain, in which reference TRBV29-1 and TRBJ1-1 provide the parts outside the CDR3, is SAVISQKPSRDICQRGTSLTIQCQVDSQVTMMFWYRQQPGQSLTLIATANQGSEATYESGFVIDKFPISRPNLTFSTLTVSNMSPEDSSIYLCSVPHMTGWTEAFFGQGTRLTVV.

The CDR3 protein is CASSHLWGDIFYNEQFF. The CDR3 DNA follows: TGCGCCAGCAGCCACCTATGGGGGGATATCTTCTACAATGAGCAGTTCTTC. The chain carries TRBV4-3 and TRBJ2-1, with D possibly TRBD2 on 6 matching bases. This CDR3 contains 17 residues. V dropped 3 bases and J dropped 3 bases, with 18 bases sitting between them. The germline V gene encodes CDR1 LGHNA and CDR2 YSLEER.

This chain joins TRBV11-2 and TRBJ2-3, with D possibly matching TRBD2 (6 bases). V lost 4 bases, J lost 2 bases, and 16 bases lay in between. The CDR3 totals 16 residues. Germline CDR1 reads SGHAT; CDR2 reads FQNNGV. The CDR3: CASSSQPGLNTDTQYF. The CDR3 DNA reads TGTGCCAGCAGCTCCCAGCCGGGACTCAACACAGATACGCAGTATTTT.

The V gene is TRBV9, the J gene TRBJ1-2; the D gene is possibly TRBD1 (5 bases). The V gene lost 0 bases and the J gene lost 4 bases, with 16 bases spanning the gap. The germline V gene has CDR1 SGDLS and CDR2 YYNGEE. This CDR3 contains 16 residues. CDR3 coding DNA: TGTGCCAGCAGCGTAGCTGAAGGGGTACCAGTCTATGGCTACACCTTC. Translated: CASSVAEGVPVYGYTF. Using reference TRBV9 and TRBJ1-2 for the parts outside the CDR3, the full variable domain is DSGVTQTPKHLITATGQRVTLRCSPRSGDLSVYWYQQSLDQGLQFLIQYYNGEERAKGNILERFSAQQFPDLHSELNLSSLELGDSALYFCASSVAEGVPVYGYTFGSGTRLTVV.

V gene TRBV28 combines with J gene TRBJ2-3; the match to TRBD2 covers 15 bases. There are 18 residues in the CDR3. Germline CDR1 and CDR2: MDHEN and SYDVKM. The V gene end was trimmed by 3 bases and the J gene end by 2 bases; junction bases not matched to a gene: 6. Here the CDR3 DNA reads TGTGCCAGCAGTTTCCTCGGGACTAGCGGGAGGACCACAGATACGCAGTATTTT. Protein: CASSFLGTSGRTTDTQYF.

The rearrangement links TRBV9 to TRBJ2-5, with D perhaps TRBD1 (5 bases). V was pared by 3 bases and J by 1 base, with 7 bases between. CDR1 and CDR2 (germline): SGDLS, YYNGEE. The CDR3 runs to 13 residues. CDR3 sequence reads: CASSATVQETQYF. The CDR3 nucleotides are TGTGCCAGCAGCGCGACAGTCCAAGAGACCCAGTACTTC.

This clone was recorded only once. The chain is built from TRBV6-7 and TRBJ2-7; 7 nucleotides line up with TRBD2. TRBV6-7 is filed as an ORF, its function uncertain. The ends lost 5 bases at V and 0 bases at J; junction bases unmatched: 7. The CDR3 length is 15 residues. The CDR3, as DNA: TGTGCCAGCAGTGGGGGGGGGATTTACTCCTACGAGCAGTACTTC. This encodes CASSGGGIYSYEQYF.

This CDR3 is CASQGAPRGTSGRPPYEQYF. As DNA, the CDR3 is TGCGCCAGCCAGGGGGCTCCCCGAGGAACTAGCGGGAGGCCTCCCTACGAGCAGTACTTC. V is TRBV5-1 and J is TRBJ2-7, with 12 bases lining up with TRBD2. The CDR3 contains 20 residues. V shed 7 bases and J 2 bases; nucleotides not matched to a gene: 22. Germline CDR1 reads SGHRS; CDR2 reads YFSETQ.

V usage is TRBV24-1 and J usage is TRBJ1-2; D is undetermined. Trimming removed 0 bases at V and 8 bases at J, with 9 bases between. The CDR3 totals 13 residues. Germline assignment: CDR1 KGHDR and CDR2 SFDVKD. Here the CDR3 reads CATSDLGGFGYTF. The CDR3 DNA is TGTGCCACCAGTGATTTGGGCGGCTTCGGCTACACCTTC.